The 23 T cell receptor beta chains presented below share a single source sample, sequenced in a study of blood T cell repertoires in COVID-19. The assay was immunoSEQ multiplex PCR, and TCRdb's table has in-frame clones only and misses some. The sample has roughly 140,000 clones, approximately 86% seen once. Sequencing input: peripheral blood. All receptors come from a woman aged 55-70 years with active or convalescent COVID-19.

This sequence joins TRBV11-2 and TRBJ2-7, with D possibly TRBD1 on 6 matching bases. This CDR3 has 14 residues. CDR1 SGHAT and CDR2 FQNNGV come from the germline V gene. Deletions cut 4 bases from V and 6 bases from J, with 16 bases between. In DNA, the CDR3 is TGTGCCAGCAGCTCGGGACAATGGACGGGCGAGCAGTACTTC. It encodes CASSSGQWTGEQYF.

CDR3 bases: TGTGCCAGCAGCTCCCGACAGGGGGCGGGGGAAAAACTGTTTTTT. Translating gives CASSSRQGAGEKLFF. The chain combines TRBV5-4 with TRBJ1-4; 10 bases agree with TRBD1. The CDR3 consists of 15 residues. CDR1 and CDR2 (germline): SGHNT, YYREEE (reference sequence). The trim removed 3 bases at V and 8 bases at J, leaving 7 bases unmatched. The full variable domain, in which reference TRBV5-4 and TRBJ1-4 provide the parts outside the CDR3, is ETGVTQSPTHLIKTRGQQVTLRCSSQSGHNTVSWYQQALGQGPQFIFQYYREEENGRGNFPPRFSGLQFPNYSSELNVNALELDDSALYLCASSSRQGAGEKLFFGSGTQLSVL.

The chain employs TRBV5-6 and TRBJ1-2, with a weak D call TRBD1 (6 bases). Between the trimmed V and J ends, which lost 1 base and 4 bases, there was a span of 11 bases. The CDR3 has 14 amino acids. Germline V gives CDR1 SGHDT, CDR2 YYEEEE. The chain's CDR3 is CASSLIGQSYGYTF. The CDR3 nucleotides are TGTGCCAGCAGCTTGATAGGACAGAGCTATGGCTACACCTTC.

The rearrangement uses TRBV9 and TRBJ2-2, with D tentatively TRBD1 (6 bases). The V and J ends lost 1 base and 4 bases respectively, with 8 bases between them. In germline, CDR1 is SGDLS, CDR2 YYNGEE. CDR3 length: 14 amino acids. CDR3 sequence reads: CASSVTGSTGELFF. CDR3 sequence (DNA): TGTGCCAGCAGCGTAACAGGGTCCACCGGGGAGCTGTTTTTT. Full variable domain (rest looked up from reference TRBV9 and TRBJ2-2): DSGVTQTPKHLITATGQRVTLRCSPRSGDLSVYWYQQSLDQGLQFLIQYYNGEERAKGNILERFSAQQFPDLHSELNLSSLELGDSALYFCASSVTGSTGELFFGEGSRLTVL.

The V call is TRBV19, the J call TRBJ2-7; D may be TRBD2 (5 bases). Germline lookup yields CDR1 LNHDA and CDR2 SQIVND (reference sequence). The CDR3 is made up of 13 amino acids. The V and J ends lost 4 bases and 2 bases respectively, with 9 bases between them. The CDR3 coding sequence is TGTGCCAGTAGTACCCGACTAACCTACGAGCAGTACTTC. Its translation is CASSTRLTYEQYF.

As DNA, the CDR3 is TGTGCCAGCTCACCGACAGGGGCTTACACTGAAGCTTTCTTT. Its translation: CASSPTGAYTEAFF. The chain recombines TRBV18 with TRBJ1-1; 8 positions agree with TRBD1. This CDR3 region has 14 residues. After removal of 3 bases from V and 3 bases from J, the junction contained 3 bases not matched to a gene. CDR1 KGHSH and CDR2 LQKENI come from the germline V gene.

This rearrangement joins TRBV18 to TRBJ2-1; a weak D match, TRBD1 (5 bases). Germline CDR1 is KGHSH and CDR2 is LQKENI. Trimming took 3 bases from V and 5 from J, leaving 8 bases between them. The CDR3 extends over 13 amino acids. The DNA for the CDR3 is TGTGCCAGCTCACCCTTGACAGACAATGAGCAGTTCTTC. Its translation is CASSPLTDNEQFF. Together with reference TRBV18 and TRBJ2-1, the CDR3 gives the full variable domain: NAGVMQNPRHLVRRRGQEARLRCSPMKGHSHVYWYRQLPEEGLKFMVYLQKENIIDESGMPKERFSAEFPKEGPSILRIQQVVRGDSAAYFCASSPLTDNEQFFGPGTRLTVL.

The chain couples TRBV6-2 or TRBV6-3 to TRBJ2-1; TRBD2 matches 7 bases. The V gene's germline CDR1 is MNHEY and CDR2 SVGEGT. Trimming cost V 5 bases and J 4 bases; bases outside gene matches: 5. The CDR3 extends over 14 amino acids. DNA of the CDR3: TGTGCCAGCAGTCCGGGACTAACTTACAATGAGCAGTTCTTC. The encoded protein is CASSPGLTYNEQFF.

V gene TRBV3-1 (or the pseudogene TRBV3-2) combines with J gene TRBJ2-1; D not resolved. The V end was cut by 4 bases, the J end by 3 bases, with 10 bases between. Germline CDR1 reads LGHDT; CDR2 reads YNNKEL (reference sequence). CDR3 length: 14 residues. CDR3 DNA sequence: TGTGCCAGCAGCCCACCACAGAACTACAATGAGCAGTTCTTC. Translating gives CASSPPQNYNEQFF.

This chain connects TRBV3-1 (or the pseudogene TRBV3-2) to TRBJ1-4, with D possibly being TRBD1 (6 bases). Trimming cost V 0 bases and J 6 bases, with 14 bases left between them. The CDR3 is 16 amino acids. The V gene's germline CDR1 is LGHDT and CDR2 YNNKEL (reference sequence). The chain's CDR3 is CASSQDCDRSDEKLFF. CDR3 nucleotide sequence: TGTGCCAGCAGCCAAGATTGCGACAGGTCGGATGAAAAACTGTTTTTT.

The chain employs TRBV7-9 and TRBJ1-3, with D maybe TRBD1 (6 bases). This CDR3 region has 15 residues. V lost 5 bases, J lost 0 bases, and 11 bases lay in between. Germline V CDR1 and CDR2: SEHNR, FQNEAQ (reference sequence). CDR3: CASSGGQNSGNTIYF. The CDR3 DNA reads TGTGCCAGCAGCGGAGGACAGAACTCTGGAAACACCATATATTTT.

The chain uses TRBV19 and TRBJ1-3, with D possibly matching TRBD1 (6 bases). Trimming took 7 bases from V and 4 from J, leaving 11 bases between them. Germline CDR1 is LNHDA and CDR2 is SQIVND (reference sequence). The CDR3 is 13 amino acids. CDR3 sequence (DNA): TGTGCCAGTACCGAACAGGGAGGAAACACCATATATTTT. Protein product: CASTEQGGNTIYF.

CDR3 amino acids: CASSESGKVFNYGYTF. DNA for the CDR3: TGTGCCAGCAGTGAGTCCGGGAAAGTGTTTAACTATGGCTACACCTTC. V and J are TRBV25-1 and TRBJ1-2, with D unclear. The V end lost 3 bases, the J end lost 1 base, and 15 bases lay between the germline ends. Germline V gene lookup returns CDR1 MGHDK and CDR2 SYGVNS. The CDR3 is 16 residues long.

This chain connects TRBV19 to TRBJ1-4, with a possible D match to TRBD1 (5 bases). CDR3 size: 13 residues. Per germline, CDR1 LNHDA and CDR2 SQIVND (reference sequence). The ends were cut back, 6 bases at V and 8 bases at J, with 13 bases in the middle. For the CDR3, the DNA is TGTGCCAGTAGAAACGGAGGGGACGAAAAACTGTTTTTT. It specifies CASRNGGDEKLFF.

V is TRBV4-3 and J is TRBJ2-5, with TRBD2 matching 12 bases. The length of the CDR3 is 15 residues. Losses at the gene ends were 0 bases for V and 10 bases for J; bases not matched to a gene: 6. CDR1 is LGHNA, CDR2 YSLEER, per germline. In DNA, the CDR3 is TGCGCCAGCAGCCAAGATTCCCGACTAGCGGGGGTCCAGTACTTC. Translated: CASSQDSRLAGVQYF.

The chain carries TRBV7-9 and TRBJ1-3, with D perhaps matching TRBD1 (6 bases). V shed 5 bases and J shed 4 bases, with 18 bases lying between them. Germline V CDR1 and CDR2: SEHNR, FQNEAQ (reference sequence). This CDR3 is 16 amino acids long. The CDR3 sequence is CASSREGHLTGNTIYF. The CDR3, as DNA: TGTGCCAGCAGCCGAGAGGGACATCTAACGGGAAACACCATATATTTT.

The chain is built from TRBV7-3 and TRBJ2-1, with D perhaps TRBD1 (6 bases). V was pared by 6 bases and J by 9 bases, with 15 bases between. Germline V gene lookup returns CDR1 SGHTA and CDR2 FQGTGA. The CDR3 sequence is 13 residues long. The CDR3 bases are TGTGCCAGCAGTTTACAGGGCCACGGTGAGCAGTTCTTC. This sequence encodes CASSLQGHGEQFF.

The CDR3 coding sequence is TGTGCCAGCAGGGAACCGGAGGCTGGAAACACCATATATTTT. The encoded protein is CASREPEAGNTIYF. V and J are TRBV7-8 and TRBJ1-3; D unclear. V dropped 6 bases and J dropped 2 bases, with 11 bases sitting between them. This CDR3 has 14 amino acids. Germline values: CDR1 SGHVS, CDR2 FQNEAQ. Using reference TRBV7-8 and TRBJ1-3 for the parts outside the CDR3, the full variable domain is GAGVSQSPRYKVAKRGQDVALRCDPISGHVSLFWYQQALGQGPEFLTYFQNEAQLDKSGLPSDRFFAERPEGSVSTLKIQRTQQEDSAVYLCASREPEAGNTIYFGEGSWLTVV.

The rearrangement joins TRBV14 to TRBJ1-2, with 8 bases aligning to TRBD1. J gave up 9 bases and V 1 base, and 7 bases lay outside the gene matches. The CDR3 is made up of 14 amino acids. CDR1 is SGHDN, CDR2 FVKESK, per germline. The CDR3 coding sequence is TGTGCCAGCAGCCAAGGACGGACAGGGTTCAGCTACACCTTC. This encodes CASSQGRTGFSYTF.

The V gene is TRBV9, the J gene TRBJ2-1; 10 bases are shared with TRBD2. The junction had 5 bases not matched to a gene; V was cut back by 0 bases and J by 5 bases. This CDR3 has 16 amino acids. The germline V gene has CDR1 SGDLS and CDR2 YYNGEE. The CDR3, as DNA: TGTGCCAGCAGCGTAGGAACTAGCGGGGATCACAATGAGCAGTTCTTC. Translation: CASSVGTSGDHNEQFF.

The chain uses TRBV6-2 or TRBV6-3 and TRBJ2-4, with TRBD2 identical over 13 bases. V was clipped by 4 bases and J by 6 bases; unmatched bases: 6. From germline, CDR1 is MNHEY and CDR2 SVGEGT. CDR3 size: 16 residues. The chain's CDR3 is CASSSRLAGGGNIQYF. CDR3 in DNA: TGTGCCAGCAGTTCCCGACTAGCGGGGGGCGGAAACATTCAGTACTTC.

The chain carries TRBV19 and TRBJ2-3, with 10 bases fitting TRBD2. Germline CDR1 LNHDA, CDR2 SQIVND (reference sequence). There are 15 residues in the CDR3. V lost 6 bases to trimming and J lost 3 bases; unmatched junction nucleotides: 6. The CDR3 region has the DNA TGTGCCAGTAGGCCTACTAGCGGGGTAACAGATACGCAGTATTTT. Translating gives CASRPTSGVTDTQYF. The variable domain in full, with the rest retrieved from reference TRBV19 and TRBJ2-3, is DGGITQSPKYLFRKEGQNVTLSCEQNLNHDAMYWYRQDPGQGLRLIYYSQIVNDFQKGDIAEGYSVSREKKESFPLTVTSAQKNPTAFYLCASRPTSGVTDTQYFGPGTRLTVL.

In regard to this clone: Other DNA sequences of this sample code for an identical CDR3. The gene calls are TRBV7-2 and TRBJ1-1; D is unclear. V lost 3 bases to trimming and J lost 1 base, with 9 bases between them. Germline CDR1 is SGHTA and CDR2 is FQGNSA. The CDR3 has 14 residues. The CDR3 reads CASSFGRGNTEAFF. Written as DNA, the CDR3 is TGTGCCAGCAGCTTTGGACGGGGGAACACTGAAGCTTTCTTT.